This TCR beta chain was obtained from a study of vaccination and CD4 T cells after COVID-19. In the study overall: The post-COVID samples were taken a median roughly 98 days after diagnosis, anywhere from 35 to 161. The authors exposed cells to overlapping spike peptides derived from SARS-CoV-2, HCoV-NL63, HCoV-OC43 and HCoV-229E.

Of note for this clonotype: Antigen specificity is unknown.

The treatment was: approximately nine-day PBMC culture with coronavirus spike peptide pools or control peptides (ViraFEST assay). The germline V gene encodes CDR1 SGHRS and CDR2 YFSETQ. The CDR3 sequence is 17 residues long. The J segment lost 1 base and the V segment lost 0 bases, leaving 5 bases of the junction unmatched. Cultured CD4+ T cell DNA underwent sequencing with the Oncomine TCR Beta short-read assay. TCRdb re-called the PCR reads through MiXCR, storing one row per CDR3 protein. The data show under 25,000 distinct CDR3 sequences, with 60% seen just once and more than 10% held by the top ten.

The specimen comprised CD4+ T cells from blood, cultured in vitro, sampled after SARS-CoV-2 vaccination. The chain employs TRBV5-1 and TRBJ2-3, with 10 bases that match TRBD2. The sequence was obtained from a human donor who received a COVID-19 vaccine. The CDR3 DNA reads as TGCGCCAGCAGCTTGGTCCCTAGCGGGGGCCGCACAGATACGCAGTATTTT. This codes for CASSLVPSGGRTDTQYF. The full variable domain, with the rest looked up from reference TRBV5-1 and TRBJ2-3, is KAGVTQTPRYLIKTRGQQVTLSCSPISGHRSVSWYQQTPGQGLQFLFEYFSETQRNKGNFPGRFSGRQFSNSRSEMNVSTLELGDSALYLCASSLVPSGGRTDTQYFGPGTRLTVL.